This T cell receptor (beta chain) was captured by sequencing in a study of T cell changes during pregnancy in multiple sclerosis. The assay was immunoSEQ multiplex PCR, and TCRdb's table has in-frame clones only and misses some. Of just under 20,000 clones listed, more than 80% are singletons. CDR1 and CDR2 (germline): MNHEY, SVGAGI. V shed 3 bases and J shed 3 bases, with 14 bases lying between them. The CDR3 consists of 15 residues. The sequence derives from a female donor in good health, enrolled as a control in a pregnancy study. The V and J genes are TRBV6-5 and TRBJ1-1; the D gene is possibly TRBD1 (6 bases). Sequenced material: CD8+ T cells from peripheral blood mononuclear cells, taken in the third trimester of pregnancy. The DNA for the CDR3 is TGTGCCAGCAGTTATGAGGACAGTGATGACACTGAAGCTTTCTTT. It codes for CASSYEDSDDTEAFF.